These T cell receptor beta chains were read from a single sample in a study of molecular identifiers for immune sequencing clone quantification. TCRdb processed the PCR reads anew with MiXCR; each CDR3 protein has one entry. This table holds under 100,000 distinct CDR3 sequences, 20% to 25% found once. Sequenced input: naive CD8+ T cells from blood, with Jurkat cell RNA spiked in. The source of these receptors is a human donor in good health. Some libraries in this study had Jurkat cell RNA spiked in. Both conserved end residues are part of each CDR3. The D gene is left open where the match is weak. The size of a clone is reported for some rows only, either as once, few or many, or as a class for expanded clones.

>NA|19|TRBV6-5|NA|TRBJ1-3
CASSYSSLPDRQAGNTIYF
TGCGCCAGCAGTTACTCGAGTTTACCGGATAGACAAGCTGGAAACACCATATATTTT
>TRBD2|15|TRBV20-1|few|TRBJ2-7
CSADGLAENSYEQYF
TGCAGTGCGGATGGACTAGCGGAGAACTCCTACGAGCAGTACTTC
>NA|16|TRBV4-3|NA|TRBJ1-2
CASSQPIAGGARGYTF
TGCGCCAGCAGCCAACCGATTGCGGGGGGCGCTCGAGGCTACACCTTC
>TRBD1|14|TRBV7-9|NA|TRBJ1-1
CARRSTGVNTAAFF
TGTGCCCGCCGCTCAACAGGGGTTAACACTGCAGCTTTCTTT
>NA|17|TRBV27|NA|TRBJ2-3
CASSDIPGAASTDTQYF
TGTGCCAGCAGCGATATTCCCGGGGCGGCTAGCACAGATACGCAGTATTTT
>NA|18|TRBV7-6|many|TRBJ2-2
CASSYPPWDTANTGELFF
TGTGCCAGCAGCTACCCCCCGTGGGACACCGCGAACACCGGGGAGCTGTTTTTT
>NA|14|TRBV6-5|NA|TRBJ2-1
CASSYSDSYNEQFF
TGTGCCAGCAGTTACTCTGACTCCTACAATGAGCAGTTCTTC
>NA|15|TRBV6-5|many|TRBJ1-1
CASSYSAGHSAEAFF
TGTGCCAGCAGTTACTCTGCAGGGCATTCGGCTGAAGCTTTCTTT
>NA|13|TRBV18|many|TRBJ2-3
CASSPTGTDTQYF
TGTGCCAGCTCACCGACGGGTACAGATACGCAGTATTTT
>NA|15|TRBV5-6|NA|TRBJ2-5
CASSFSMAGREAQYF
TGTGCCAGCAGCTTTTCAATGGCGGGGCGAGAGGCCCAGTACTTC
>TRBD1|16|TRBV18|few|TRBJ2-5
CASSPPWTGGAETQYF
TGTGCCAGCTCACCCCCATGGACAGGGGGCGCGGAGACCCAGTACTTC
>TRBD2|16|TRBV5-1|NA|TRBJ2-2
CASSLALAGETGELSF
TGCGCCAGCAGCTTGGCCCTAGCGGGAGAGACCGGGGAGCTGTCTTTT
>TRBD1|16|TRBV4-1|few|TRBJ2-7
CASSQDSQGANYEQYF
TGCGCCAGCAGCCAAGATTCACAGGGGGCGAACTACGAGCAGTACTTC
>NA|15|TRBV6-1|NA|TRBJ2-5
CASSESGATGETQYF
TGTGCCAGCAGTGAATCGGGGGCAACAGGGGAGACCCAGTACTTC
>TRBD2|14|TRBV5-4|NA|TRBJ2-5
CARSLGLAEETQYF
TGTGCCAGGAGCTTGGGTCTAGCGGAAGAGACCCAGTACTTC
>NA|15|TRBV6-6|many|TRBJ2-2
CASSYARTNTGELFF
TGTGCCAGCAGTTACGCCCGAACTAACACCGGGGAGCTGTTTTTT
>NA|12|TRBV7-9|few|TRBJ2-1
CASSRGGNEQFF
TGTGCCAGCAGCCGAGGGGGGAATGAGCAGTTCTTC
>NA|13|TRBV5-6|few|TRBJ2-2
CASSLDLSGELFF
TGTGCCAGCAGCTTAGATCTTTCCGGGGAGCTGTTTTTT